This T cell receptor (beta chain) was captured by sequencing in a study of OX40 agonist ivuxolimab in advanced cancers. About the study: Partial responses were achieved by three patients: one hepatocellular carcinoma, two cutaneous melanoma.

Assay used: immunoSEQ multiplex PCR; TCRdb lists only in-frame clones, some missing. The sample contains about 34,000 clones, around 84% of which appear only once. This specimen was CD4+ or CD8+ T cells sorted from blood, taken in a trial of the OX40 agonist ivuxolimab. The TCR sequence derives from an adult with an advanced solid tumor such as melanoma, head and neck, liver or kidney cancer.

The CDR3 sequence: CASSSGLAGAYEQYF. Written as DNA, the CDR3 is TGTGCCAGCAGCTCGGGACTAGCGGGAGCCTACGAGCAGTACTTC. This chain uses TRBV11-1 with TRBJ2-7, with 14 nucleotides matching TRBD2. This CDR3 is 15 amino acids long. The germline gives CDR1 SGHAT, CDR2 FQDESV (reference sequence). The V gene end was trimmed by 4 bases and the J gene end by 2 bases; junction bases not matched to a gene: 1.